This T cell receptor beta chain derives from a study of blood T cell repertoires in COVID-19. Across the study: Some COVID-19 samples were acute and others convalescent; all came from the United States, Italy and Spain.

This CDR3 has 15 residues. Germline V gene lookup returns CDR1 KGHSH and CDR2 LQKENI. Trimming took 3 bases from V and 0 from J, leaving 9 bases between them. Sequencing was performed with immunoSEQ multiplex PCR; in TCRdb, only in-frame clones are kept and a portion is missing. The sample records roughly 180,000 clones, 75% to 85% being singletons. Everyone who took part was roughly 18 to 89 years old, and they came from about 23 US areas. Cohort placement rested on clinical history that participants reported themselves. Specimen: PBMCs or T cells enriched from blood (not recorded which). The sequence was obtained from a man aged 40-55 years who had recovered from COVID-19. V and J are TRBV18 and TRBJ1-3; weak D call: TRBD1 (6 bases). CDR3 in DNA: TGTGCCAGCTCACCCGGGACAAACTCTGGAAACACCATATATTTT. This gives the protein CASSPGTNSGNTIYF.